A single sample gave rise to the 2 T cell receptor beta chains below, sequenced in a study of blood T cells in healthy people across ages. Primers used in a second PCR of about 7 to 12 cycles were a sample-barcoded 5' primer and a J-beta primer mix. A single record per CDR3 protein comes from TCRdb applying MiXCR to the 5' RACE reads. The table records 720,000 or so distinct CDR3 sequences, around two fifths of them present only once. Sequencing was carried out using blood. The receptors here all came from a man at least 80 years old in good health.

The rearrangement joins TRBV3-1 to TRBJ2-7; D unresolved. Germline V gives CDR1 LGHDT, CDR2 YNNKEL (reference sequence). CDR3 length equals 14 residues. The V gene lost 5 bases and the J gene lost 0 bases, with 11 bases spanning the gap. The CDR3 sequence is CASSSVESSYEQYF. The CDR3 DNA reads as TGTGCCAGCAGCTCAGTCGAGTCCTCCTACGAGCAGTACTTC.

This sequence joins TRBV6-5 and TRBJ2-7; 8 nucleotides agree with TRBD2. The J call is in doubt because the DNA end fits TRBJ2-5 better. Germline CDR1 and CDR2: MNHEY and SVGAGI. The CDR3 is 16 residues long. The CDR3 bases are TGTGCCAGCAGTTACTTTGGGCGGGGGGAGACACAGACCCAGTACTTC. Amino acid sequence: CASSYFGRGETQTQYF.